In this sample, the clone carrying this T cell receptor (beta chain) turned up many times. The V end lost 2 bases, the J end lost 2 bases, and 13 bases lay between the germline ends. Per the germline V gene, CDR1 is MDHEN and CDR2 is SYDVKM. The CDR3 sequence is 15 residues long. The data stem from a study of T cells in Graves' hyperthyroidism and ophthalmopathy. TCR beta CDR3 region amplification was performed from RNA transcripts. When the TCR CDR3 underwent first-round RT-PCR, the HTBI primer set was used. TCRdb ran MiXCR on the multiplex PCR reads and lists one entry per CDR3 protein. The data contain 600,000 or so distinct CDR3 sequences, 14% of them seen just once; the ten biggest clones take up about an eighth.

This receptor was obtained from a woman aged 45-59 years with Graves' ophthalmopathy. The gene calls are TRBV28 and TRBJ2-7; D is ambiguous. The material sequenced was blood. This CDR3 reads CASSLPGPVTYEQYF. The CDR3 bases are TGTGCCAGCAGTTTACCCGGACCAGTGACCTACGAGCAGTACTTC.